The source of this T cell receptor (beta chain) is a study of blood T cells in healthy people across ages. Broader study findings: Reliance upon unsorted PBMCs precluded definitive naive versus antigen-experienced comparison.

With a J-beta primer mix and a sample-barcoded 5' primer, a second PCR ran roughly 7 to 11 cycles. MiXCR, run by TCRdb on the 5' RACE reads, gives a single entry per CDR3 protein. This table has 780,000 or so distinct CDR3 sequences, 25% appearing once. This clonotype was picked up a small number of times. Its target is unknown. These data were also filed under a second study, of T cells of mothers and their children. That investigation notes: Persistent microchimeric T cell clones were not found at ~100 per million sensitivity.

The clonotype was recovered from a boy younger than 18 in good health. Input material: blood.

The chain's CDR3 is CSARGTAAMRTQYF. CDR3 nucleotides: TGCAGTGCTAGGGGGACGGCCGCTATGAGGACCCAGTACTTC. The V gene is TRBV20-1, the J gene TRBJ2-5; D tentatively fits TRBD1 or TRBD2 (5 bases each). V lost 3 bases, J lost 7 bases, and 18 bases lay in between. This CDR3 spans 14 amino acids. Germline lookup yields CDR1 DFQATT and CDR2 SNEGSKA (reference sequence).